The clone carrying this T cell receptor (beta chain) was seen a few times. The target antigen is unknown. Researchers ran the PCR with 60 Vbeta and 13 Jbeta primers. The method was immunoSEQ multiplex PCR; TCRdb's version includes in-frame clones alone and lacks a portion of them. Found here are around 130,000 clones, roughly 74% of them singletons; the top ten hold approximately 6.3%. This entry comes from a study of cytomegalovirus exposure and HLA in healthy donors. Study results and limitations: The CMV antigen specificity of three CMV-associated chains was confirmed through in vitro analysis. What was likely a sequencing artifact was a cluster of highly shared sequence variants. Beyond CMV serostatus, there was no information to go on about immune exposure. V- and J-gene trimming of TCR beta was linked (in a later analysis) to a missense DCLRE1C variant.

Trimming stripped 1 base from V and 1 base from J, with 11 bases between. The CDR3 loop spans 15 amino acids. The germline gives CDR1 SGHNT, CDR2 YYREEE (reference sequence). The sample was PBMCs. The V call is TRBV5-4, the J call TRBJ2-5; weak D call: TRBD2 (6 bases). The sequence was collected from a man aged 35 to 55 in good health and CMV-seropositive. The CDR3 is CASSLRPGVQETQYF. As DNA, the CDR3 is TGTGCCAGCAGCTTGAGGCCGGGGGTCCAAGAGACCCAGTACTTC.